These T cell receptor beta chains were read from a single sample in a study of CD8 T cells in ankylosing spondylitis. TCRdb re-called the 5' RACE reads with MiXCR, one entry per CDR3 protein. Among some 350,000 distinct CDR3 sequences listed, roughly 15% were seen once. Sequencing was performed on blood, either unsorted or a sorted T cell fraction (not recorded which). The receptors originated from a male donor with ankylosing spondylitis or in good health (not recorded which). CDR3s include the opening cysteine and the closing phenylalanine or tryptophan. A D gene is named only where the DNA matches it firmly. Clone size is shown for a subset of rows, as once, few, many or a class of expanded clone.

size,J,V,D,DNA,CDR3
-,TRBJ2-3,TRBV7-9,-,TGTGCCAGCAGCTTAGAAGGCAGCTCACGCACAGATACGCAGTATTTT,CASSLEGSSRTDTQYF
few,TRBJ1-6,TRBV11-2,-,TGTGCCAGCACCCTTGACTCTCTCTATAATTCACCCCTCCACTTT,CASTLDSLYNSPLHF
-,TRBJ2-1,TRBV29-1,TRBD1,TGCAGCGTGGACAAGACAGGGGGCTCCTACAATGAGCAGTTCTTC,CSVDKTGGSYNEQFF
many,TRBJ2-7,TRBV6-2/TRBV6-3,-,TGTGCCAGCAGTTATTCAGGGATAACCTACGAGCAGTACTTC,CASSYSGITYEQYF
-,TRBJ2-1,TRBV29-1,-,TGCAGCGTCACAAGCTCCTACAATGAGCAGTTCTTC,CSVTSSYNEQFF
many,TRBJ2-7,TRBV4-1,-,TGCGCCAGCAGCCCACGCGGATCCTCCTACGAGCAGTACTTC,CASSPRGSSYEQYF
few,TRBJ2-4,TRBV12-3/TRBV12-4,TRBD1,TGTGCCAGCAGTCCAGGACAGGTCTTAGCCAAAAACATTCAGTACTTC,CASSPGQVLAKNIQYF
-,TRBJ2-7,TRBV5-1,TRBD1,TGCGCCAGCAGCGCCGCCGGGACAGCTTACTACGAGCAGTACTTC,CASSAAGTAYYEQYF
-,TRBJ2-3,TRBV5-1,TRBD1,TGCGCCAGCAGCGCGCAAGGGGGCGGAGATACGCAGTATTTT,CASSAQGGGDTQYF
few,TRBJ2-1,TRBV20-1,TRBD2,TGCAGTGCTAGAGGGCCCTCGGGAGGATCCTACAATGAGCAGTTCTTC,CSARGPSGGSYNEQFF
-,TRBJ2-1,TRBV6-1,-,TGTGCCAGCTCTCGGCCGAGCTCCTACAATGAGCAGTTCTTC,CASSRPSSYNEQFF
-,TRBJ2-6,TRBV2,-,TGTGCCAGCAGTGAGGGGACCGTCCGGGCCAACGTCCTGACTTTC,CASSEGTVRANVLTF
few,TRBJ1-2,TRBV11-2,-,TGTGCCAGCAGCTTGGCAGGTCAAGGCTACACCTTC,CASSLAGQGYTF
few,TRBJ1-1,TRBV9,-,TGTGCCAGCAGTCGTTTCGACCTTCGCTCTGAAGCTTTCTTT,CASSRFDLRSEAFF
few,TRBJ2-3,TRBV20-1,-,TGCAGTGCTAGGGTCGGGGGATATACAGATACGCAGTATTTT,CSARVGGYTDTQYF
few,TRBJ2-1,TRBV3-1,-,TGTGCCAGCAGCCAAGATTCGAGGGGGGAGGGCAATGAGCAGTTCTTC,CASSQDSRGEGNEQFF
-,TRBJ2-3,TRBV5-1,TRBD2,TGCGCCAGCAGCTGGGGGGGGACTCACACAGATACGCAGTATTTT,CASSWGGTHTDTQYF
-,TRBJ2-1,TRBV27,TRBD2,TGTGCCAGCAGTTTTGCCGTGGAGCGGGAGCGATACAATGAGCAGTTCTTC,CASSFAVERERYNEQFF
few,TRBJ1-1,TRBV4-1,-,TGCGCCAGCAGAAATGTACAGGTCCAGGGCACTGAAGCTTTCTTT,CASRNVQVQGTEAFF
-,TRBJ2-2,TRBV12-3/TRBV12-4,TRBD2,TGTGCCAGCAGTTTAGTAGGGACTAGCGACTTCACCGGGGAGCTGTTTTTT,CASSLVGTSDFTGELFF
few,TRBJ2-1,TRBV4-1,TRBD2,TGCGCCAGCAGCCAATTAGCGGGGCGCTCCTACAATGAGCAGTTCTTC,CASSQLAGRSYNEQFF
few,TRBJ2-1,TRBV9,-,TGTGCCAGCAGCGTAGCTCCAGATGGTTTACGGAATGAGCAGTTCTTC,CASSVAPDGLRNEQFF
many,TRBJ1-2,TRBV12-3/TRBV12-4,TRBD1,TGTGCCAGCAGTACCCTGACAGGGTCTAACTATGGCTACACCTTC,CASSTLTGSNYGYTF
few,TRBJ2-3,TRBV20-1,-,TGCAGTGCTAGACCCGACTCAGATACGCAGTATTTT,CSARPDSDTQYF
many,TRBJ2-5,TRBV5-1,-,TGCGCCAGCAGCTTGGAGGGGGTGCAAGAGACCCAGTACTTC,CASSLEGVQETQYF
-,TRBJ2-7,TRBV12-3/TRBV12-4,-,TGTGCCAGCAGTTTTAAAGCGTCGGAAATTTACTCCTACGAGCAGTACTTC,CASSFKASEIYSYEQYF
many,TRBJ2-3,TRBV6-1,-,TGTGCCAGCACCCCATGGAGGGTTAGAGCGGAGGCAGATACGCAGTATTTT,CASTPWRVRAEADTQYF
few,TRBJ2-4,TRBV6-1,-,TGTGCCAGCAAATGGACAGCCAAAAACATTCAGTACTTC,CASKWTAKNIQYF
many,TRBJ1-4,TRBV5-5,-,TGTGCCAGCAGCCCCAGGGTGGCTAATGAAAAACTGTTTTTT,CASSPRVANEKLFF
-,TRBJ2-2,TRBV20-1,-,TGCAGTGCTAGACGTGGCGGTGGGGCCGGGGAGCTGTTTTTT,CSARRGGGAGELFF
many,TRBJ2-7,TRBV10-3,TRBD1,TGTGCCATCAGTCCGGGACAGAACCCCTACGAGCAGTACTTC,CAISPGQNPYEQYF
many,TRBJ2-3,TRBV12-3/TRBV12-4,-,TGTGCCAGCAGGAGAGACACAGGGAGCACAGATACGCAGTATTTT,CASRRDTGSTDTQYF
many,TRBJ2-1,TRBV12-3/TRBV12-4,-,TGTGCCAGCAGTTACCGCCCGGGGCATGAGCAGTTCTTC,CASSYRPGHEQFF
-,TRBJ2-3,TRBV4-1,-,TGCGCCAGCAGCCAAGCGGACCTCACAGATACGCAGTATTTT,CASSQADLTDTQYF
few,TRBJ1-1,TRBV29-1,-,TGCAGCGTATCCGCCGCCATAACGAACACTGAAGCTTTCTTT,CSVSAAITNTEAFF
many,TRBJ1-1,TRBV5-1,-,TGCGCCAGCACAGGTGGGGCGAAGAACACTGAAGCTTTCTTT,CASTGGAKNTEAFF
-,TRBJ2-6,TRBV6-1,-,TGTGCCAGCAGGGCTACTAGCTCTGGGGCCAACGTCCTGACTTTC,CASRATSSGANVLTF
-,TRBJ2-7,TRBV7-9,-,TGTGCCAGCAGCTTAGCGGCGGGGGCTCCCTACGAGCAGTACTTC,CASSLAAGAPYEQYF
-,TRBJ2-1,TRBV2,TRBD1,TGTGCCAGCAGTGAAGGGGACAGGAATTCCTACAATGAGCAGTTCTTC,CASSEGDRNSYNEQFF
many,TRBJ1-3,TRBV20-1,-,TGCAGTGCTCACCCCCTGGGGGTTAACTCTGGAAACACCATATATTTT,CSAHPLGVNSGNTIYF
few,TRBJ2-7,TRBV5-1,-,TGCGCCAGCAGCTTGGCTGGTTTCTTCCTTTTGACCTACGAGCAGTACTTC,CASSLAGFFLLTYEQYF
-,TRBJ1-2,TRBV9,-,TGTGCCAGCAGCGTCGGATACTCGACGGCCCAAAGGAACTATGGCTACACCTTC,CASSVGYSTAQRNYGYTF
many,TRBJ2-3,TRBV7-2,TRBD2,TGTGCCAGCAGCCCTTGGACTAGCTCCACAGATACGCAGTATTTT,CASSPWTSSTDTQYF
-,TRBJ2-1,TRBV7-9,-,TGTGCCAGCAGCCCGATGGGGGCAGCAATTGCCTACAATGAGCAGTTCTTC,CASSPMGAAIAYNEQFF
many,TRBJ2-1,TRBV12-3/TRBV12-4,TRBD2,TGTGCCAGCACCTCGGGGACTAGCGGGGTGGAGCTATTCTTC,CASTSGTSGVELFF
-,TRBJ1-6,TRBV5-1,-,TGCGCCAGCAGCTTGGATACTCCAGAGCTGAACAATTCACCCCTCCACTTT,CASSLDTPELNNSPLHF